These 7 T cell receptor beta chains share one sample of origin, sequenced in a study of monozygotic twins with inflammatory bowel disease. TCRdb reprocessed the 5' RACE reads and stores each CDR3 protein as one record, lacking DNA. In total, the table holds about 130,000 distinct CDR3 sequences. Sequenced material: blood. The origin of the receptors is a human donor with ulcerative colitis or Crohn's disease, or a healthy co-twin of an affected twin (not recorded which).

The chain recombines TRBV6-1 with TRBJ2-1. CDR1 MNHNS and CDR2 SASEGT come from the germline V gene. This CDR3 is built from 13 residues. The CDR3 loop is CASSDGWDHEQFF.

This sequence joins TRBV29-1 and TRBJ1-1. This CDR3 comprises 14 residues. The germline gives CDR1 SQVTM, CDR2 ANQGSEA. The CDR3 sequence is CSVGGLSSGTEAFF.

This sequence joins TRBV20-1 and TRBJ2-7. This CDR3 contains 12 residues. Looked up from germline, CDR1 is DFQATT and CDR2 is SNEGSKA (reference sequence). CDR3 loop: CSARFDSYEQYF.

Here the CDR3 reads CASSDGGLGEKLFF. This rearrangement joins TRBV25-1 to TRBJ1-4; TCRdb picks TRBD1, but there is no DNA to check that call. Germline CDR1 is MGHDK and CDR2 is SYGVNS. The CDR3 sequence is 14 residues long.

J is TRBJ2-7 and V is TRBV18; the TCRdb call, TRBD2, lacks DNA for checking. This CDR3 has 14 residues. CDR1 KGHSH and CDR2 LQKENI come from the germline V gene. The CDR3 is CASSGRELSYEQYF. Combining the CDR3 with reference TRBV18 and TRBJ2-7 gives the whole variable domain NAGVMQNPRHLVRRRGQEARLRCSPMKGHSHVYWYRQLPEEGLKFMVYLQKENIIDESGMPKERFSAEFPKEGPSILRIQQVVRGDSAAYFCASSGRELSYEQYFGPGTRLTVT.

The gene calls are TRBV7-3 and TRBJ2-3. The CDR3 consists of 13 residues. The germline V gene encodes CDR1 SGHTA and CDR2 FQGTGA. CDR3 in amino acids: CASSLGYTDTQYF. The full variable domain, in which reference TRBV7-3 and TRBJ2-3 provide the parts outside the CDR3, is GAGVSQTPSNKVTEKGKYVELRCDPISGHTALYWYRQSLGQGPEFLIYFQGTGAADDSGLPNDRFFAVRPEGSVSTLKIQRTERGDSAVYLCASSLGYTDTQYFGPGTRLTVL.

This chain links TRBV5-1 with TRBJ1-2; TCRdb proposes TRBD1, but this gene call is untestable without DNA. The germline CDR1 and CDR2 sequences are SGHRS and YFSETQ. This CDR3 spans 13 amino acids. The chain's CDR3 is CASSGGQYYGYTF.